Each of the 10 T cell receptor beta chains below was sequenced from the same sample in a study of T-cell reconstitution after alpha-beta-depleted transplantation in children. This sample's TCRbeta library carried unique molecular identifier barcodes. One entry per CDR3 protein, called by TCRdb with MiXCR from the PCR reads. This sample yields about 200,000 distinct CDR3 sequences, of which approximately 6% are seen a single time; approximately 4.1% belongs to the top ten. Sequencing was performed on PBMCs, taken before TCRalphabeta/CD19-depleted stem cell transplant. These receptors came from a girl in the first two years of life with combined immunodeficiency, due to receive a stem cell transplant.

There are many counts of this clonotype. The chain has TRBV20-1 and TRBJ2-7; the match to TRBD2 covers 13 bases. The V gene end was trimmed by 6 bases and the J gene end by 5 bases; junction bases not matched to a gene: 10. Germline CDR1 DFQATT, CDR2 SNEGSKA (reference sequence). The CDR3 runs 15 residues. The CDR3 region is CSAIGLAGVVNEQYF. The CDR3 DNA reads TGCAGTGCGATAGGACTAGCGGGAGTTGTCAACGAGCAGTACTTC.

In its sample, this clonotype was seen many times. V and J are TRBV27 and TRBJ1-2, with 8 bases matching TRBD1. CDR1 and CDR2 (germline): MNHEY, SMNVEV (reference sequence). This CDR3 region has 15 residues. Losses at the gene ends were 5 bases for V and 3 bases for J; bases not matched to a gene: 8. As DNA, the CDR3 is TGTGCCAGCAGTGCCGGGACAGGCCCGTACTATGGCTACACCTTC. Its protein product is CASSAGTGPYYGYTF.

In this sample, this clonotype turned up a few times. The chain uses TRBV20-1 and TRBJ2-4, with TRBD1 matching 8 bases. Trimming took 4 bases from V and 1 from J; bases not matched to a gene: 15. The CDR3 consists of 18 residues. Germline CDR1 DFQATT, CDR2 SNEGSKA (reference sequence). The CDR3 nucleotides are TGCAGTGCTACCATGTCAGGGGGCAGGTTATGGGCCAAAAACATTCAGTACTTC. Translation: CSATMSGGRLWAKNIQYF.

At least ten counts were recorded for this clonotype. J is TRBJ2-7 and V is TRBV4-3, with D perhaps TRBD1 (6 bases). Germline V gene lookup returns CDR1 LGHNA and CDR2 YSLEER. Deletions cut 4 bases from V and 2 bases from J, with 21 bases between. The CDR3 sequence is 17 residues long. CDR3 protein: CASSLEETGPTAYEQYF. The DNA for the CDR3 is TGCGCCAGCAGCCTAGAGGAGACAGGTCCAACCGCCTACGAGCAGTACTTC.

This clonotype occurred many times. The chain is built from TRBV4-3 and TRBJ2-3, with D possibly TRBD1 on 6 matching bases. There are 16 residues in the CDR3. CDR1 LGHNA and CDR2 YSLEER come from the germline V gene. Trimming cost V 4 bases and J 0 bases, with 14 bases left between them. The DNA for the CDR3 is TGCGCCAGCAGCCGAGTACAGGGTCGGAGCACAGATACGCAGTATTTT. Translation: CASSRVQGRSTDTQYF.

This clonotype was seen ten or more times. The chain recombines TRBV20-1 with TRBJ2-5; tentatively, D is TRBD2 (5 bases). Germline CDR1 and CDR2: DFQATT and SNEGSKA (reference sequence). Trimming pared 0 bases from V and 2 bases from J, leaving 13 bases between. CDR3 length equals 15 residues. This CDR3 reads CSARDGETPQETQYF. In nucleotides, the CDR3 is TGCAGTGCTAGAGATGGGGAGACCCCTCAAGAGACCCAGTACTTC.

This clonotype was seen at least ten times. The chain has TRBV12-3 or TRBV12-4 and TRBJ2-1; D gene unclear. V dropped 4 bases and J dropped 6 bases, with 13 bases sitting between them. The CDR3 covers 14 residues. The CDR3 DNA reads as TGTGCCAGCAGTTCGATCACTATGGGCAATGAGCAGTTCTTC. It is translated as CASSSITMGNEQFF.

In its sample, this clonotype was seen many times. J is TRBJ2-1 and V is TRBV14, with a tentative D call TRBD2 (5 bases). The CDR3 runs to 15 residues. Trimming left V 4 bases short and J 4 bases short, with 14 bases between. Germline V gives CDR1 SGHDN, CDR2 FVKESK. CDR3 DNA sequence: TGTGCCAGCAGCCCCGCCGGGGTCCCTTACAATGAGCAGTTCTTC. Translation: CASSPAGVPYNEQFF.

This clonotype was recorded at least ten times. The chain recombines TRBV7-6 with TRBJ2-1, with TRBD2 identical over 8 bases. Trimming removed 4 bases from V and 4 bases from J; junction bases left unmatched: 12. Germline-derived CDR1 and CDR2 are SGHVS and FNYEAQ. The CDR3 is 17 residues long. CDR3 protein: CASSSYLGGTSYNEQFF. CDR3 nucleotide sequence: TGTGCCAGCAGCTCTTATTTGGGGGGGACTAGTTACAATGAGCAGTTCTTC.

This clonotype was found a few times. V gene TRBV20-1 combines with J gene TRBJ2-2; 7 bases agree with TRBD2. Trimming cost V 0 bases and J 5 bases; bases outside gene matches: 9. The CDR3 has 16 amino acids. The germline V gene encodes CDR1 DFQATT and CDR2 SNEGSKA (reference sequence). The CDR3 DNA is TGCAGTGCTAGAGATATGGCTAGCGGACTAACCGGGGAGCTGTTTTTT. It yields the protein CSARDMASGLTGELFF.